These 3 T cell receptor beta chains were sequenced from one sample in a study of T cell changes during pregnancy in multiple sclerosis. The repertoire was sequenced with immunoSEQ multiplex PCR; TCRdb's copy has only in-frame clones and lacks some. The sample has around 97,000 clones; around nine tenths are singletons. This sample comprised peripheral blood, obtained after pregnancy. The receptors stem from a female donor with multiple sclerosis, enrolled in a pregnancy study.

The V gene is TRBV5-4, the J gene TRBJ2-2, with 7 nucleotides matching TRBD1. After removal of 4 bases from V and 6 bases from J, the junction contained 15 bases not matched to a gene. CDR3 size: 17 residues. Per germline, CDR1 SGHNT and CDR2 YYREEE (reference sequence). The DNA of the CDR3 is TGTGCCAGCAGCCCCCCCCAAACAGGGGCCTTCGCCGGGGAGCTGTTTTTT. It codes for CASSPPQTGAFAGELFF.

J is TRBJ2-3 and V is TRBV30; TRBD2 might be the D (6 bases). Trimming took 0 bases from V and 6 from J, leaving 7 bases between them. The CDR3 length is 12 residues. CDR1 is GTSNPN, CDR2 SVGIG, per germline (reference sequence). The CDR3 is CAWSVGGDTQYF. The CDR3 DNA reads TGTGCCTGGAGTGTAGGAGGGGATACGCAGTATTTT.

In DNA form, the CDR3 reads TGTGCCAGCAGAACCCCTCGGACTAGCGGCTACGAGCAGTACTTC. This sequence encodes CASRTPRTSGYEQYF. The chain has TRBV6-6 and TRBJ2-7; 10 nucleotides line up with TRBD2. Germline V gene sequence: CDR1 MNHNY, CDR2 SVGAGI (reference sequence). CDR3 size: 15 residues. After removal of 6 bases from V and 3 bases from J, the junction contained 8 bases not matched to a gene.